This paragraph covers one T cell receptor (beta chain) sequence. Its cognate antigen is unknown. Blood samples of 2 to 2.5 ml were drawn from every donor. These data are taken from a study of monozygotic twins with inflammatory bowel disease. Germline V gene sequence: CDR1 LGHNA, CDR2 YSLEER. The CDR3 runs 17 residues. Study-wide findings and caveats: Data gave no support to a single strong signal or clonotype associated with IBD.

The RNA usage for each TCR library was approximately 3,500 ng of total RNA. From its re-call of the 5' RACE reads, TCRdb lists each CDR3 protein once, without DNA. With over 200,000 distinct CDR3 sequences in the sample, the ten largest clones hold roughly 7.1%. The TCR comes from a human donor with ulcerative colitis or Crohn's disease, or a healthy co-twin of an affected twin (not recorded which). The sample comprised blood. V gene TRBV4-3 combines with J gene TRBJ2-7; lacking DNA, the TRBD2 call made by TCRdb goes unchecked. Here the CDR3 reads CASSQMIGGRGASEQYF.